Below are 9 T cell receptor beta chains sequenced from a single sample in a study of CD4 T cells in relation to SARS-CoV-2 and coronaviruses (dated by TCRdb to the early 2020s). What these receptors recognize is not known. The protocol used for the library was the immunoSEQ multiplex PCR assay. TCRdb stores this immuneACCESS table with in-frame sequences only. Part of the clones is absent; in the studies checked, under half of the shortfall reflects unresolved V genes, and no reason is known for the rest. In all, the sample holds some 45,000 clones, and over 70% of those were seen once. About 1.5% of the sample goes to the ten largest clones. Sequenced: naive CD4+ T cells from PBMCs, cultured in vitro. Interpreted using the paper, the cell subset or site label stands for: naive CD4+ T cells isolated by negative enrichment. The receptors stem from an adult with COVID-19.

This chain uses TRBV5-4 with TRBJ2-1; TRBD2 matches at 8 bases. V lost 4 bases and J lost 0; bases outside the gene matches: 6. The CDR3 is made up of 16 amino acids. Germline V gene data show CDR1 as SGHNT and CDR2 as YYREEE (reference sequence). This CDR3 is CASSRGGLSSYNEQFF. CDR3 in DNA: TGTGCCAGCAGCCGCGGGGGGTTAAGCTCCTACAATGAGCAGTTCTTC.

The V call is TRBV19, the J call TRBJ2-3; a weak D match, TRBD1 (5 bases). With 3 bases removed from V and 6 bases from J, the gap between germline ends came to 16 bases. The CDR3 has 15 residues. Germline loops: CDR1 LNHDA, CDR2 SQIVND (reference sequence). The CDR3 sequence is CASSIPRTGADTQYF. CDR3 sequence (DNA): TGTGCCAGTAGTATCCCCCGAACAGGAGCGGATACGCAGTATTTT.

This clone was recorded only once. The chain has TRBV5-6 and TRBJ2-7, with D possibly matching TRBD2 (5 bases). CDR1 SGHDT and CDR2 YYEEEE come from the germline V gene. This CDR3 has 16 residues. The ends were cut back, 3 bases at V and 4 bases at J, with 20 bases in the middle. CDR3 amino acids: CASSSPFGSLSYEQYF. DNA for the CDR3: TGTGCCAGCAGCTCTCCATTTGGGAGTTTGAGTTACGAGCAGTACTTC.

This chain joins TRBV6-5 and TRBJ1-1; D gene uncertain. From germline, CDR1 is MNHEY and CDR2 SVGAGI. V was clipped by 6 bases and J by 1 base, with 12 bases between them. The CDR3 runs to 14 residues. The CDR3: CASRAGVRNTEAFF. DNA for the CDR3: TGTGCCAGCAGGGCCGGGGTAAGGAACACTGAAGCTTTCTTT.

This clone was counted a few times. CDR3 sequence (DNA): TGTGCTAGTGGCCCCGATGGGGGTGAGACCCAGTACTTC. Its translation is CASGPDGGETQYF. The chain uses TRBV12-5 and TRBJ2-5, with D tentatively TRBD1 or TRBD2 (5 bases each). This CDR3 has 13 amino acids. Germline CDR1 and CDR2: LGHNT and FRNRAP. V lost 6 bases and J lost 5, with 13 bases in between.

J is TRBJ2-5 and V is TRBV14; D gene uncertain. The CDR3 contains 13 residues. Germline loops: CDR1 SGHDN, CDR2 FVKESK. The V gene lost 5 bases and the J gene lost 3 bases, with 10 bases spanning the gap. As DNA, the CDR3 is TGTGCCAGCAGCTCAGTTGGGGAAGAGACCCAGTACTTC. It translates to CASSSVGEETQYF. Full variable domain (outside the CDR3, taken from reference TRBV14 and TRBJ2-5): EAGVTQFPSHSVIEKGQTVTLRCDPISGHDNLYWYRRVMGKEIKFLLHFVKESKQDESGMPNNRFLAERTGGTYSTLKVQPAELEDSGVYFCASSSVGEETQYFGPGTRLLVL.

This chain links TRBV27 with TRBJ2-5; a possible D gene is TRBD1 (5 bases). Trimming stripped 6 bases from V and 5 bases from J, with 19 bases between. The CDR3 sequence is 15 residues long. Germline V gene sequence: CDR1 MNHEY, CDR2 SMNVEV (reference sequence). In nucleotides, the CDR3 is TGTGCCAGCAGCCTTAGGGGCAGGGAAACCGAGACCCAGTACTTC. Translated, it gives CASSLRGRETETQYF.

The gene calls are TRBV20-1 and TRBJ2-7; D is unresolved. Germline V gene data show CDR1 as DFQATT and CDR2 as SNEGSKA (reference sequence). This CDR3 is 14 amino acids long. V lost 3 bases and J 0 bases, leaving 12 bases between the germline ends. The CDR3 DNA sequence: TGCAGTGCTAGTAAGGGCTTAAGCTCCTACGAGCAGTACTTC. Translated, it gives CSASKGLSSYEQYF.

The rearrangement links TRBV7-6 to TRBJ2-7; no definite D call. The V gene lost 2 bases and the J gene lost 3 bases, with 14 bases spanning the gap. The CDR3 is 15 amino acids. Germline CDR1 and CDR2: SGHVS and FNYEAQ. The DNA for the CDR3 is TGTGCCAGCAGCTTACTTAGTTTGGCCAGCTACGAGCAGTACTTC. This encodes CASSLLSLASYEQYF.